The T cell receptor (beta chain) under discussion was sequenced for a study of CD8 T cells in Susac syndrome (dated by TCRdb to about 2019). Some background on the complete study: Repertoire sequencing was used to test whether CD8+ T cell activation and differentiation in Susac syndrome was antigen driven. The study at large found these results: The number of individuals in the TCR sequencing and HLA analysis was acknowledged as relatively small.

The junction shows trimming of 6 bases on V and 5 bases on J, and the gene matches do not reach 8 bases of it. From the cysteine up to the phenylalanine, the CDR3 has a length of 13 residues. Only CDR3 DNA is held: 39 bases, read in frame from base 1. CDR1 and CDR2 are drawn from the germline V gene: SGHDT, YYEEEE. Note on this clonotype: It lacks a known antigen. One base away there is no much larger clone; base qualities are not given.

RNA was extracted with the RNeasy kit and about 0.5 to 1 ug was reverse transcribed using random hexamers. The immunoSEQ multiplex PCR assay, covering 54 Vbeta and 13 Jbeta segments, was used to amplify TCR beta CDR3 regions. Bias from PCR amplification was corrected by using a synthetic template baseline for primer optimization and for computational correction. On the study's bioinformatics: Reads were annotated to V, D and J genes according to IMGT and were analyzed with immunoSEQ Analyzer, with only productive sequences retained. Clonality was computed as one minus Shannon entropy normalized by log2 of the number of productive unique sequences. Public and private clones were assessed among the 100 most prevalent clones of each patient and control. Clones were defined as Susac-specific when absent from the healthy and MS cohorts, from about 1,100 published viral clones and from other ImmuneACCESS disease sequences. TCRdb reran the public reads through fastp at Q25 and MiXCR, keeping productive beta chains. Rows are unified per CDR3 protein, each entry keeping the most common DNA and genes. The V and J calls follow TCRdb's processing rather than the paper's. This sample has about 120,000 distinct CDR3 sequences in its table, and less than 95% of those were observed once. The ten largest clones add up to more than 0.09% of the sample.

High-throughput TCR beta sequencing profiled peripheral blood CD8+ and CD4+ T cells from healthy donors, Susac syndrome patients and multiple sclerosis patients. The healthy donors served as controls matched for age and sex. Bulk CD8+ and CD4+ T cells were purified by magnetic negative isolation, while CD8+ TEMRA cells were enriched using FACS. Blood was collected in EDTA tubes and processed within 24 hours, with PBMCs isolated through density gradient centrifugation. PBMCs intended for TCR sequencing were cryopreserved in liquid nitrogen and thawed later in a water bath at 37 degrees C. The sorted or isolated CD4+, CD8+ and CD8+ TEMRA cells reached a purity of at least 90%.

The chain joins TRBV5-6 to TRBJ2-7, with 7 middle bases fitting TRBD2. This receptor was identified in a human donor in good health. Material: CD4+ T cells from PBMCs. The sequence in DNA is TGTGCCAGCACTCGCGGGAGCTACAACGAGCAGTACTTC. It translates to CASTRGSYNEQYF.